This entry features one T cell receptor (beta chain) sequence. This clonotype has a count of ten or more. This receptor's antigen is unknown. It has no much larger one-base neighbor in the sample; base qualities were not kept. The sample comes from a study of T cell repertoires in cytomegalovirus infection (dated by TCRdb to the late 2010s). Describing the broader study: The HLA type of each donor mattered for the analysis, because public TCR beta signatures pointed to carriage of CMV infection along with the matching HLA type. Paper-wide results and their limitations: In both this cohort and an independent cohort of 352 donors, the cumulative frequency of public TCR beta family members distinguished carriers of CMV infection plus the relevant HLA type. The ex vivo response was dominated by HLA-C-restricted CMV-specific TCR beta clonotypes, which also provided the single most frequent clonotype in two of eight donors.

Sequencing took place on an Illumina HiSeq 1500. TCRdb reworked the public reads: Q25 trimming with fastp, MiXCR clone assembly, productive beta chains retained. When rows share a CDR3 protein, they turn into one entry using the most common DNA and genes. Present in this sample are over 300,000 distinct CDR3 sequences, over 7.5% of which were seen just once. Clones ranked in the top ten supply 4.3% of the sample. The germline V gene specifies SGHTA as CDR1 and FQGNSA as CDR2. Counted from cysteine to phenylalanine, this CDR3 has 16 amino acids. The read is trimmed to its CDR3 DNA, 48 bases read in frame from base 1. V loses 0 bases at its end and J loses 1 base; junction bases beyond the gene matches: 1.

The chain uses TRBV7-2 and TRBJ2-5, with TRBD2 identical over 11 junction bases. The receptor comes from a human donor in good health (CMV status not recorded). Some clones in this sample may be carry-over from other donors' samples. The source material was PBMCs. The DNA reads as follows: TGTGCCAGCAGCTTAGCTCTAGCGGGGGGCCAAGAGACCCAGTACTTC. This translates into CASSLALAGGQETQYF.